This is a list of T cell receptor beta chains from one sample in a study of shared clonotypes between healthy human individuals. Some clones are missing from TCRdb's copy, which holds only in-frame ones; the method was immunoSEQ multiplex PCR. The profile covers hundreds of thousands of clones, with about three quarters appearing a single time and around 2% taken by the ten largest. The sample was memory CD4+ T cells sorted from blood. These receptors were obtained from a woman aged 25-40 years in good health. The CDR3 runs from the conserved cysteine through the conserved F or W. Fields, in order: clone size, V gene, J gene, D gene, CDR3 DNA, CDR3 protein. A D gene is named only where the DNA matches it firmly. Where a row states a size, it is once, few, many or the class of an expanded clone; other rows omit it.

-,TRBV7-7,TRBJ2-5,-,TGTGCCAGCAGCTTAGGGACAGCCCAAGAGACCCAGTACTTC,CASSLGTAQETQYF
-,TRBV28,TRBJ2-7,-,TGTGCCAGCAGTTTATACGGCTACGAGCAGTACTTC,CASSLYGYEQYF
few,TRBV7-9,TRBJ1-1,-,TGTGCCAGCAGCTTAGATCGGGCTTTCTTT,CASSLDRAFF
-,TRBV5-1,TRBJ2-3,-,TGCGCCAGCAGCTCCGGGGCTGAGTTCGGTACGCAGTATTTT,CASSSGAEFGTQYF
-,TRBV19,TRBJ1-1,-,TGTGCCAGTAGTAGTCAGCAGAACACTGAAGCTTTCTTT,CASSSQQNTEAFF
-,TRBV2,TRBJ2-7,TRBD2,TGTGCCAGCAGTCAAGGACTAGCGCCTTACGAGCAGTACTTC,CASSQGLAPYEQYF
once,TRBV25-1,TRBJ2-5,TRBD2,TGTGCCAGCAGTGAATGGGCTAGCGGGAGAGATGAGACCCAGTACTTC,CASSEWASGRDETQYF
few,TRBV18,TRBJ2-5,-,TGTGCCAGCTCACGTGGGGAGACCCAGTACTTC,CASSRGETQYF
few,TRBV11-2,TRBJ2-7,-,TGTGCCAGCAGCTTAGTCACCCGGAAGGGGGAGCAGTACTTC,CASSLVTRKGEQYF
-,TRBV18,TRBJ1-4,-,TGTGCCAGCTCACCCGTACGACAGAGTGCAACTAATGAAAAACTGTTTTTT,CASSPVRQSATNEKLFF
-,TRBV27,TRBJ2-3,-,TGTGCCAGCAGTCGCAGGGATACGCAGTATTTT,CASSRRDTQYF
few,TRBV2,TRBJ2-7,-,TGTGCCAGCAGTGAATCTGGACATTCCTACGAGCAGTACTTC,CASSESGHSYEQYF
-,TRBV6-5,TRBJ2-5,TRBD1,TGTGCCAGCACTTCCCCCGGCAGGGGGCAAGAGACCCAGTACTTC,CASTSPGRGQETQYF
-,TRBV4-1,TRBJ2-5,TRBD2,TGCGCCAGCAGCCGGGGGACTAGCGGGATGCAAGAGACCCAGTACTTC,CASSRGTSGMQETQYF
-,TRBV6-1,TRBJ2-7,TRBD1,TGTGCCAGCTCACAGGGGGCGCTGGGGGAGCAGTACTTC,CASSQGALGEQYF
-,TRBV11-2,TRBJ2-4,-,TGTGCCAGCAGCCCAGGACAGTTACTAGCCAAAAACATTCAGTACTTC,CASSPGQLLAKNIQYF